The rows below give T cell receptor beta chains drawn from one sample of a study of beta chain features in type 1 diabetes. The table came from immunoSEQ multiplex PCR; TCRdb's copy has only in-frame clones and leaves some out. The sample has some 150,000 clones, less than 9% seen once. The sequencing input was central memory CD4+ T cells from blood. The source is a woman in her thirties in good health. Both conserved end residues are part of each CDR3. Each record gives: J gene, V gene, CDR3 protein.

>TRBJ2-7|TRBV7-2
CASSSIAGVAHEQYF
>TRBJ2-1|TRBV9
CASSVESSGRFEQFF
>TRBJ1-1|TRBV6-6
CASNRDRNTEAFF
>TRBJ2-7|TRBV29-1
CSVIRGRSNYEQYF
>TRBJ2-3|TRBV2
CASLGAPFSPTDTQYF
>TRBJ2-7|TRBV7-9
CASSWDRGYEQYF
>TRBJ2-1|TRBV4-2
CASSPPMTSGRAGAYNEQFF
>TRBJ1-5|TRBV30
CAWSTGVDLSQHF
>TRBJ2-3|TRBV7-2
CASSFFTDTQYF
>TRBJ2-3|TRBV7-2
CASSLQRNTDTQYF
>TRBJ2-1|TRBV4-3
CASSQGWTSGKEFYNEQFF
>TRBJ1-4|TRBV5-4
CASSRDRTNEKLFF
>TRBJ2-7|TRBV4-3
CASSQETGQGYEQYF